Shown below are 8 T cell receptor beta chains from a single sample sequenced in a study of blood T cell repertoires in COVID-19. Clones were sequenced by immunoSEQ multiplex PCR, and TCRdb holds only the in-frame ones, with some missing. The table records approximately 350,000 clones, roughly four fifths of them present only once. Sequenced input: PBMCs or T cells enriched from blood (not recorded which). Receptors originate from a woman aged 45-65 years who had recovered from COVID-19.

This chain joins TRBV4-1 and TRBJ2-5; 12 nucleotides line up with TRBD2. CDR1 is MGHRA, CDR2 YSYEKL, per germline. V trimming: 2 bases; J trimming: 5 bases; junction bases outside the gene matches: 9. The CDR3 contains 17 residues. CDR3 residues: CASSQTRLAGVGETQYF. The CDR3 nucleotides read TGCGCCAGCAGCCAAACTCGACTAGCGGGAGTTGGGGAGACCCAGTACTTC.

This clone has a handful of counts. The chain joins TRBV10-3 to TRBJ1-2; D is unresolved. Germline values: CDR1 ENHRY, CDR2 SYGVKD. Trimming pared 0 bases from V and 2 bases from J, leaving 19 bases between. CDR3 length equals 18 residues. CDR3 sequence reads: CAISESERSGNYNYGYTF. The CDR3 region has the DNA TGTGCCATCAGTGAGTCGGAGCGATCGGGGAATTACAACTATGGCTACACCTTC.

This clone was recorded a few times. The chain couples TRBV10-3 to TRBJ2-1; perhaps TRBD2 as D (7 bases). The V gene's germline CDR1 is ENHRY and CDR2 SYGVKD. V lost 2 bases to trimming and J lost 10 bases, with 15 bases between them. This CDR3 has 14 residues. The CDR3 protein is CAISEGGGSGEQFF. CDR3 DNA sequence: TGTGCCATCAGTGAGGGGGGCGGGAGCGGCGAGCAGTTCTTC.

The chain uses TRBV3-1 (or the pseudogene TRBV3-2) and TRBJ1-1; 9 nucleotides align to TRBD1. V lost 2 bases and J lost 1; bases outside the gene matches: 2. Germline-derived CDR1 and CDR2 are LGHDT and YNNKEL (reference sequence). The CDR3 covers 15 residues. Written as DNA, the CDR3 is TGTGCCAGCAGCCAACGGGGACAGGGGAACACTGAAGCTTTCTTT. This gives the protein CASSQRGQGNTEAFF.

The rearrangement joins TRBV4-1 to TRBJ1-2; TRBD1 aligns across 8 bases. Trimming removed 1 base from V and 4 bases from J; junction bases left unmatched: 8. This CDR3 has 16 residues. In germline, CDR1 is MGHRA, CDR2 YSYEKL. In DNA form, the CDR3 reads TGCGCCAGCAGCCAAGCCCCCGGGACAGGTAGCTATGGCTACACCTTC. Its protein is CASSQAPGTGSYGYTF.

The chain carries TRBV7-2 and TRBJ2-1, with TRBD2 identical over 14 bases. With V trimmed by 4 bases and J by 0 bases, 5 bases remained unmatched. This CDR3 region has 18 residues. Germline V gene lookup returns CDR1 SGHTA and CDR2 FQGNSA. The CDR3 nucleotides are TGTGCCAGCAGCTCCCCGACTAGCGGGGGGGCCTCCTACAATGAGCAGTTCTTC. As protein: CASSSPTSGGASYNEQFF. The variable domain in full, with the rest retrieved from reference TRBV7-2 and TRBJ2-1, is GAGVSQSPSNKVTEKGKDVELRCDPISGHTALYWYRQSLGQGLEFLIYFQGNSAPDKSGLPSDRFSAERTGGSVSTLTIQRTQQEDSAVYLCASSSPTSGGASYNEQFFGPGTRLTVL.

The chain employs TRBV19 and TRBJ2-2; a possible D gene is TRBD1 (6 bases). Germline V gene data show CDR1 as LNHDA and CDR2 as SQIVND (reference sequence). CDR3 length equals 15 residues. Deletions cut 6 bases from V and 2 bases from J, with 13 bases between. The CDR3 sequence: CASRRQGLNTGELFF. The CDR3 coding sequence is TGTGCCAGTAGGAGGCAGGGGCTCAACACCGGGGAGCTGTTTTTT.

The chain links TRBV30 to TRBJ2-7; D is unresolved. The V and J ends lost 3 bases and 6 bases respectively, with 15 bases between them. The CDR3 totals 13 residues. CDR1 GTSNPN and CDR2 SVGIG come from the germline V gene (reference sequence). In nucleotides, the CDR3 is TGTGCCTGGAGCGGAAAGAGGTTTGGCGAGCAGTACTTC. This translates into CAWSGKRFGEQYF.